Following are 20 T cell receptor beta chains from one sample sequenced in a study of cytomegalovirus exposure and HLA in healthy donors listed by TCRdb under 2017. Library method: the immunoSEQ multiplex PCR assay. For the multiplex PCR, a mixture combining 60 forward primers for TCR Vbeta segments and 13 reverse primers for TCR Jbeta segments was used. Drawn from immuneACCESS, this table holds only the in-frame rearrangements with V and J called that TCRdb kept. Clones are partly lost; checked studies trace under half to an unresolved V gene and leave the rest unexplained. For this sample the table gives approximately 180,000 clones, of which about four fifths were detected only once. The ten largest clones represent around 5% of the sample. Input material: PBMCs. The receptor source for this set is a man younger than 30 in good health and CMV-seronegative.

This chain connects TRBV27 to TRBJ1-6, with TRBD1 matching 11 bases. The V gene's germline CDR1 is MNHEY and CDR2 SMNVEV (reference sequence). The CDR3 contains 14 residues. With 5 bases clipped from V and 10 bases from J, the junction kept 4 bases outside the gene matches. CDR3 in DNA: TGTGCCAGCAGTGGACAGGGGGCAGGGTCACCCCTCCACTTT. As protein: CASSGQGAGSPLHF.

To note about this clone: Other DNA sequences in this specimen translate into the identical CDR3. The gene calls are TRBV5-1 and TRBJ1-1, with 9 bases fitting TRBD1. This CDR3 is built from 13 residues. The ends lost 5 bases at V and 3 bases at J; junction bases unmatched: 2. The germline CDR1 and CDR2 sequences are SGHRS and YFSETQ. CDR3 amino acids: CASRDRGDTEAFF. The CDR3 DNA reads TGCGCCAGCAGGGACAGGGGTGACACTGAAGCTTTCTTT.

V gene TRBV7-3 combines with J gene TRBJ2-5; 8 bases line up with TRBD1. Germline V gene lookup returns CDR1 SGHTA and CDR2 FQGTGA. This CDR3 spans 16 amino acids. Trimming cost V 4 bases and J 7 bases; bases outside gene matches: 14. CDR3 loop: CASSSAGGPEGGTQYF. CDR3 nucleotides: TGTGCCAGCAGCTCCGCAGGGGGCCCGGAGGGGGGGACCCAGTACTTC.

J is TRBJ2-7 and V is TRBV5-1; TRBD1 might be the D (6 bases). The germline V and J ends were trimmed by 3 bases and 5 bases, with 12 bases remaining between them. CDR1 and CDR2 from the germline V gene are SGHRS and YFSETQ. This CDR3 contains 13 residues. CDR3 protein: CASSSKQGDEQYF. The CDR3 DNA reads as TGCGCCAGCAGCTCTAAACAGGGTGACGAGCAGTACTTC.

The chain employs TRBV2 and TRBJ1-2; D remains unclear. This CDR3 is 14 amino acids long. Germline V gene data show CDR1 as SNHLY and CDR2 as FYNNEI. The V and J ends lost 8 bases and 8 bases respectively, with 21 bases between them. The CDR3 DNA sequence: TGTGCCAGCCCAGGCGACACCCGGTGGAAGGGCTACACCTTC. Its translation is CASPGDTRWKGYTF.

Of note for this clone: Other DNA sequences within the sample encode an identical CDR3. J is TRBJ1-1 and V is TRBV6-5; the D gene is possibly TRBD1 (5 bases). Trimming shortened V by 8 bases and J by 2 bases, and 18 bases separated the two germline ends. The CDR3 is 15 amino acids. The germline gives CDR1 MNHEY, CDR2 SVGAGI. The CDR3 region has the DNA TGTGCCAGCCTCACTCAGGGTGGCATTAACACTGAAGCTTTCTTT. Translating gives CASLTQGGINTEAFF.

The V gene is TRBV5-8, the J gene TRBJ2-5; D is possibly TRBD2 (7 bases). V shed 4 bases and J shed 1 base, with 11 bases lying between them. CDR3 length: 14 amino acids. Per the germline V gene, CDR1 is SGHTS and CDR2 is YDEGEE. The CDR3 loop reads CASSRGTTQETQYF. The CDR3 bases are TGTGCCAGCAGCAGGGGGACTACCCAAGAGACCCAGTACTTC.

This clone came up a few times. The J gene is TRBJ1-4, the V gene TRBV5-4; 8 bases map to TRBD1. In germline, CDR1 is SGHNT, CDR2 YYREEE (reference sequence). V shed 6 bases and J 8 bases; nucleotides not matched to a gene: 6. The length of the CDR3 is 13 residues. Here the CDR3 DNA reads TGTGCCAGCAAAGACAGGGGCGGGGAAAAACTGTTTTTT. This codes for CASKDRGGEKLFF.

This sequence joins TRBV6-5 and TRBJ2-1, with TRBD1 identical over 10 bases. Germline CDR1 MNHEY, CDR2 SVGAGI. V was clipped by 5 bases and J by 5 bases; unmatched bases: 6. The CDR3 is 15 amino acids. The CDR3 bases are TGTGCCAGCAGTACGACAGGGGGCGCAAACAATGAGCAGTTCTTC. This sequence encodes CASSTTGGANNEQFF.

The gene calls are TRBV27 and TRBJ2-7, with D possibly TRBD1 on 6 matching bases. The CDR3 extends over 13 amino acids. V was shortened by 3 bases and J by 6 bases, with 12 bases between the two germline ends. Germline V gene lookup returns CDR1 MNHEY and CDR2 SMNVEV (reference sequence). The CDR3 loop is CASSFTTGREQYF. The CDR3 coding sequence is TGTGCCAGCAGTTTCACTACAGGGCGCGAGCAGTACTTC.

This clone was seen more than once but under ten times. CDR3 region: CASSRDRVAEQFF. CDR3 coding DNA: TGTGCCAGCAGCCGGGACAGGGTGGCTGAGCAGTTCTTC. The V and J genes are TRBV7-3 and TRBJ2-1; 9 bases map to TRBD1. This CDR3 spans 13 amino acids. Germline values: CDR1 SGHTA, CDR2 FQGTGA. The J segment lost 9 bases and the V segment lost 5 bases, leaving 5 bases of the junction unmatched.

This clone has just one count. The chain is built from TRBV28 and TRBJ2-1; D uncertain. Germline V gives CDR1 MDHEN, CDR2 SYDVKM. The CDR3 runs to 12 residues. V lost 3 bases, J lost 10 bases, and 10 bases lay in between. This CDR3 reads CASSLAFREQFF. The DNA for the CDR3 is TGTGCCAGCAGTTTGGCCTTTCGAGAGCAGTTCTTC.

Written as DNA, the CDR3 is TGTGCCTGGAGACCGGGACAGGTCCTGAACGAGCAGTACTTC. It is translated as CAWRPGQVLNEQYF. The chain combines TRBV30 with TRBJ2-7; the match to TRBD1 covers 8 bases. The CDR3 covers 14 residues. Germline V CDR1 and CDR2: GTSNPN, SVGIG (reference sequence). The trim removed 3 bases at V and 5 bases at J, leaving 9 bases unmatched.

This rearrangement joins TRBV6-5 to TRBJ2-5; D might be TRBD1 (6 bases). The CDR3 loop spans 14 amino acids. Per the germline V gene, CDR1 is MNHEY and CDR2 is SVGAGI. Trimming took 1 base from V and 2 from J, leaving 8 bases between them. The CDR3 DNA is TGTGCCAGCAGTTACTTCAGGGGTCAAGAGACCCAGTACTTC. Translation gives CASSYFRGQETQYF.

The chain has TRBV29-1 and TRBJ2-5; D perhaps matches TRBD1 (5 bases). The tail of the sequence fits TRBJ2-7 better, so the J call may be wrong. Germline V lookup: CDR1 SQVTM, CDR2 ANQGSEA. CDR3 length: 13 amino acids. CDR3 protein: CSVVWGGYYEQYF. CDR3 nucleotide sequence: TGCAGCGTTGTATGGGGCGGCTATTACGAGCAGTACTTC.

V gene TRBV6-6 combines with J gene TRBJ2-2; 7 bases line up with TRBD2. Germline-derived CDR1 and CDR2 are MNHNY and SVGAGI (reference sequence). The CDR3 has 16 amino acids. Germline trimming cut 0 bases from V and 0 bases from J; bases unmatched to any gene: 1. CDR3 in DNA: TGTGCCAGCAGTTACTCGAGCGGGGCGAACACCGGGGAGCTGTTTTTT. Amino acids: CASSYSSGANTGELFF.

The chain recombines TRBV18 with TRBJ2-1; D possibly corresponds to TRBD2 (5 bases). Germline V gene data show CDR1 as KGHSH and CDR2 as LQKENI. The CDR3 runs to 13 residues. V lost 4 bases and J 10 bases, leaving 14 bases between the germline ends. Here the CDR3 DNA reads TGTGCCAGCTCACATACTAGTACCCACGAGCAGTTCTTC. Translated: CASSHTSTHEQFF.

The chain links TRBV18 to TRBJ1-2; 10 positions match TRBD1. This CDR3 has 15 amino acids. Trimming removed 3 bases from V and 3 bases from J; junction bases left unmatched: 4. From germline, CDR1 is KGHSH and CDR2 LQKENI. This CDR3 reads CASSPRTGGDYGYTF. As DNA, the CDR3 is TGTGCCAGCTCACCCCGGACAGGGGGGGACTATGGCTACACCTTC.

J is TRBJ2-3 and V is TRBV28, with 9 bases lining up with TRBD2. Germline V CDR1 and CDR2: MDHEN, SYDVKM. V lost 4 bases and J lost 2; bases outside the gene matches: 7. The CDR3 contains 16 residues. The CDR3, as DNA: TGTGCCAGCAGTTCGTATCTAGCGGGGAACACAGATACGCAGTATTTT. It translates to CASSSYLAGNTDTQYF.

The V call is TRBV19, the J call TRBJ2-1, with a weak D call TRBD2 (5 bases). The CDR3 length is 14 residues. V lost 1 base and J lost 6, with 10 bases in between. The V gene's germline CDR1 is LNHDA and CDR2 SQIVND (reference sequence). As DNA, the CDR3 is TGTGCCAGTAGTATAGTACTAGGCCCCAATGAGCAGTTCTTC. It translates to CASSIVLGPNEQFF.